The next 11 T cell receptor beta chains were all read from a single sample in a study of cytomegalovirus exposure and HLA in healthy donors. 13 Jbeta primers and 60 Vbeta primers were used for the PCR. The data were produced by immunoSEQ multiplex PCR, yet TCRdb's version contains in-frame clones alone and is incomplete. Of 200,000 to 250,000 clones in the sample, roughly 80% are singletons; the top ten hold just under 3%. Specimen: PBMCs. The receptors stem from a woman aged 30 to 39 in good health and CMV-seronegative.

This clone was observed once. The chain employs TRBV11-2 and TRBJ1-1, with D unclear. Trimming removed 3 bases from V and 0 bases from J, with 8 bases in between. Germline lookup yields CDR1 SGHAT and CDR2 FQNNGV. The CDR3 has 14 residues. Here the CDR3 reads CASSFRQVNTEAFF. The CDR3 region has the DNA TGTGCCAGCAGCTTCCGGCAGGTGAACACTGAAGCTTTCTTT.

The rearrangement links TRBV2 to TRBJ2-3, with D perhaps TRBD1 (5 bases). The CDR3 extends over 15 amino acids. Germline V gives CDR1 SNHLY, CDR2 FYNNEI. The germline V and J ends were trimmed by 4 bases and 2 bases, with 13 bases remaining between them. The DNA for the CDR3 is TGTGCCAGCAGTGGAGGCAGGGCTGCCACAGATACGCAGTATTTT. This encodes CASSGGRAATDTQYF.

The chain carries TRBV12-1 and TRBJ1-3. TRBV12-1 is listed as a pseudogene. This CDR3 has 15 residues. The CDR3 loop reads CASSSKGGARNTIYF. CDR3 nucleotides: TGTGCCAGCAGCTCTAAAGGGGGGGCTAGAAACACCATATATTTT.

The J gene is TRBJ2-6, the V gene TRBV30; D not resolved. Germline CDR1 reads GTSNPN; CDR2 reads SVGIG (reference sequence). The CDR3 spans 13 residues. V was clipped by 6 bases and J by 0 bases, with 6 bases between them. The CDR3 loop is CACGRSGANVLTF. CDR3 nucleotides: TGTGCCTGTGGCCGCTCTGGGGCCAACGTCCTGACTTTC. Complete variable domain (other parts from reference TRBV30 and TRBJ2-6): SQTIHQWPATLVQPVGSPLSLECTVEGTSNPNLYWYRQAAGRGLQLLFYSVGIGQISSEVPQNLSASRPQDRQFILSSKKLLLSDSGFYLCACGRSGANVLTFGAGSRLTVL.

The chain couples TRBV2 to TRBJ1-2; 11 nucleotides agree with TRBD1. Germline CDR1 is SNHLY and CDR2 is FYNNEI. CDR3 size: 18 residues. V dropped 5 bases and J dropped 4; count of bases not matched to a gene: 15. CDR3 sequence reads: CASSRLRDRGGRGYGYTF. For the CDR3, the DNA is TGTGCCAGCAGTCGCTTACGGGACAGGGGGGGACGGGGCTATGGCTACACCTTC.

The chain couples TRBV7-7 to TRBJ2-3, with 7 bases fitting TRBD2. Per germline, CDR1 SSHAT and CDR2 FNYEAQ (reference sequence). V gave up 1 base and J gave up 2 bases; unmatched junction bases: 6. The CDR3 consists of 16 residues. The CDR3 nucleotides read TGTGCCAGCAGCTTAGGCCCTAGCGGAGCCACAGATACGCAGTATTTT. It yields the protein CASSLGPSGATDTQYF.

The V gene is TRBV29-1, the J gene TRBJ1-2, with D unclear. V was clipped by 1 base and J by 2 bases, with 11 bases between them. This CDR3 comprises 14 residues. Germline-derived CDR1 and CDR2 are SQVTM and ANQGSEA. As DNA, the CDR3 is TGCAGCGTTGAAGGTTCGGGAAGAAACTATGGCTACACCTTC. This translates into CSVEGSGRNYGYTF.

This rearrangement joins TRBV6-6 to TRBJ1-1; D not certain. Germline V gene data show CDR1 as MNHNY and CDR2 as SVGAGI (reference sequence). The CDR3 extends over 11 amino acids. The V end was cut by 2 bases, the J end by 14 bases, with 12 bases between. CDR3 residues: CASSYGPGLFF. CDR3 DNA: TGTGCCAGCAGTTACGGGCCAGGACTGTTCTTT.

The V call is TRBV7-2, the J call TRBJ2-3; TRBD2 matches 8 bases. This CDR3 has 19 residues. CDR1 SGHTA and CDR2 FQGNSA come from the germline V gene. V trimming: 1 base; J trimming: 5 bases; junction bases outside the gene matches: 17. This CDR3 is CASSLGGVEVAGFGDTQYF. DNA for the CDR3: TGTGCCAGCAGCTTAGGGGGTGTGGAGGTAGCGGGGTTCGGAGATACGCAGTATTTT. Looking up the rest from reference TRBV7-2 and TRBJ2-3 gives the full variable domain: GAGVSQSPSNKVTEKGKDVELRCDPISGHTALYWYRQSLGQGLEFLIYFQGNSAPDKSGLPSDRFSAERTGGSVSTLTIQRTQQEDSAVYLCASSLGGVEVAGFGDTQYFGPGTRLTVL.

V usage is TRBV5-1 and J usage is TRBJ2-5; 8 nucleotides align to TRBD2. This CDR3 is built from 17 residues. V was clipped by 0 bases and J by 1 base; unmatched bases: 8. In germline, CDR1 is SGHRS, CDR2 YFSETQ. The CDR3 coding sequence is TGCGCCAGCAGCTTGGGACTAGCGAGAACCGCCCAAGAGACCCAGTACTTC. Translating gives CASSLGLARTAQETQYF.

This rearrangement joins TRBV28 to TRBJ1-2; no clear D. The germline V gene encodes CDR1 MDHEN and CDR2 SYDVKM. V was clipped by 3 bases and J by 4 bases, with 6 bases between them. The CDR3 covers 12 residues. CDR3 DNA: TGTGCCAGCAGTTTTCGGGGCTATGGCTACACCTTC. Protein product: CASSFRGYGYTF.